Listed below are T cell receptor beta chains from one sample, sequenced in a study of cytomegalovirus exposure and HLA in healthy donors. Sequencing was performed with immunoSEQ multiplex PCR; in TCRdb, only in-frame clones are kept and a portion is missing. The sample shows roughly 73,000 clones, around 84% of them seen only once. The specimen was PBMCs. The receptors shown here come from a woman between 45 and 65 years old in good health and CMV-seronegative. Both conserved end residues are part of each CDR3. The order of the fields is V gene, D gene, J gene, clone size, CDR3 protein, CDR3 DNA. The D gene is left open where the match is weak. The size field is filled for only some rows; it gives once, few, many or a size class.

V: TRBV10-3
D: TRBD1
J: TRBJ1-1
size: few
CDR3: CAISGTGDTEAFF
DNA: TGTGCCATCAGTGGTACAGGGGACACTGAAGCTTTCTTT

V: TRBV29-1
D: TRBD1
J: TRBJ1-1
size: NA
CDR3: CSVSGTGDHHEAFF
DNA: TGCAGCGTGTCGGGGACAGGGGACCATCATGAAGCTTTCTTT

V: TRBV19
D: TRBD1
J: TRBJ2-2
size: NA
CDR3: CASSPGGLNTGELFF
DNA: TGTGCCAGTAGTCCAGGGGGCCTGAACACCGGGGAGCTGTTTTTT

V: TRBV28
D: NA
J: TRBJ1-5
size: NA
CDR3: CASSPNRVGQPQHF
DNA: TGTGCCAGCAGTCCAAACAGGGTTGGACAGCCCCAGCATTTT

V: TRBV18
D: TRBD1
J: TRBJ1-2
size: few
CDR3: CASSPTGQGDGYGYTF
DNA: TGTGCCAGCTCGCCAACGGGACAGGGGGATGGCTATGGCTACACCTTC

V: TRBV10-3
D: NA
J: TRBJ1-2
size: NA
CDR3: CAISGALNYGYTF
DNA: TGTGCCATCAGTGGGGCGTTGAACTATGGCTACACCTTC

V: TRBV10-2
D: NA
J: TRBJ1-1
size: NA
CDR3: CASSEPVNTEAFF
DNA: TGCGCCAGCAGTGAACCAGTGAACACTGAAGCTTTCTTT

V: TRBV11-2
D: NA
J: TRBJ2-2
size: NA
CDR3: CASRPIQQKKDSTGELFF
DNA: TGTGCCAGCAGACCCATCCAACAAAAGAAAGACTCCACCGGGGAGCTGTTTTTT

V: TRBV19
D: NA
J: TRBJ1-5
size: few
CDR3: CASSTTAHSNQPQHF
DNA: TGTGCCAGTAGTACCACAGCTCATAGCAATCAGCCCCAGCATTTT

V: TRBV4-2
D: NA
J: TRBJ1-1
size: NA
CDR3: CASSQDMGEVTEAFF
DNA: TGTGCCAGCAGCCAAGATATGGGAGAGGTAACTGAAGCTTTCTTT

V: TRBV15
D: TRBD2
J: TRBJ2-1
size: NA
CDR3: CATNLGLAGGNNEQFF
DNA: TGTGCCACCAACTTGGGACTAGCGGGAGGGAACAATGAGCAGTTCTTC

V: TRBV6-1
D: TRBD1
J: TRBJ1-1
size: NA
CDR3: CAGRTGKGDTEAFF
DNA: TGTGCCGGTAGGACAGGGAAAGGGGACACTGAAGCTTTCTTT

V: TRBV12-5
D: NA
J: TRBJ1-6
size: NA
CDR3: CASALLPGAPLHF
DNA: TGTGCTAGTGCTCTCCTCCCGGGAGCACCCCTCCACTTT

V: TRBV4-1
D: TRBD2
J: TRBJ2-3
size: NA
CDR3: CASGPTSGTDTQYF
DNA: TGCGCCAGCGGGCCGACTAGCGGGACAGATACGCAGTATTTT

V: TRBV9
D: NA
J: TRBJ2-3
size: NA
CDR3: CASSVGGFTDTQYF
DNA: TGTGCCAGCAGCGTCGGCGGGTTCACAGATACGCAGTATTTT

V: TRBV7-9
D: NA
J: TRBJ1-1
size: NA
CDR3: CASSLELPNTEAFF
DNA: TGTGCCAGCAGCTTAGAACTGCCGAACACTGAAGCTTTCTTT

V: TRBV25-1
D: NA
J: TRBJ1-1
size: NA
CDR3: CASSEQDRNTEAFF
DNA: TGTGCCAGCAGTGAACAGGATCGGAACACTGAAGCTTTCTTT

V: TRBV7-2
D: NA
J: TRBJ2-6
size: NA
CDR3: CASSLGRGSGANVLTF
DNA: TGTGCCAGCAGCTTAGGGAGAGGATCTGGGGCCAACGTCCTGACTTTC

V: TRBV7-9
D: NA
J: TRBJ2-7
size: NA
CDR3: CASSFEDPYEQYF
DNA: TGTGCCAGCAGCTTCGAGGATCCCTACGAGCAGTACTTC

V: TRBV5-1
D: TRBD1
J: TRBJ1-1
size: NA
CDR3: CASTQGAPNTEAFF
DNA: TGCGCCAGTACACAGGGGGCACCGAACACTGAAGCTTTCTTT

V: TRBV19
D: TRBD1
J: TRBJ2-1
size: few
CDR3: CASSLGTEPYNEQFF
DNA: TGTGCCAGTAGTTTGGGGACAGAACCATACAATGAGCAGTTCTTC

V: TRBV5-6
D: NA
J: TRBJ2-1
size: NA
CDR3: CASSMGPLEANEQFF
DNA: TGTGCCAGCAGCATGGGACCTCTAGAAGCCAATGAGCAGTTCTTC

V: TRBV9
D: TRBD1
J: TRBJ2-1
size: NA
CDR3: CASSFRDRGYEQFF
DNA: TGTGCCAGCAGCTTCCGGGACAGGGGGTATGAGCAGTTCTTC

V: TRBV7-3
D: NA
J: TRBJ2-2
size: once
CDR3: CASSLNTGELFF
DNA: TGTGCCAGCAGCCTCAACACCGGGGAGCTGTTTTTT

V: TRBV9
D: NA
J: TRBJ1-5
size: NA
CDR3: CASTPGQTPNQPQHF
DNA: TGTGCCAGCACCCCAGGACAGACCCCGAATCAGCCCCAGCATTTT

V: TRBV6-4
D: TRBD2
J: TRBJ2-7
size: NA
CDR3: CASSDRGALAGGPKDDEQYF
DNA: TGTGCCAGCAGTGACAGGGGGGCACTAGCGGGAGGGCCGAAGGATGACGAGCAGTACTTC

V: TRBV4-1
D: TRBD1
J: TRBJ1-5
size: NA
CDR3: CASSQQGARQPQHF
DNA: TGCGCCAGCAGCCAACAGGGGGCTCGGCAGCCCCAGCATTTT

V: TRBV7-7
D: NA
J: TRBJ2-7
size: NA
CDR3: CASSFQVGYEQYF
DNA: TGTGCTAGCAGCTTCCAGGTTGGGTACGAGCAGTACTTC

V: TRBV15
D: NA
J: TRBJ2-3
size: NA
CDR3: CATSSRTGDTDTQYF
DNA: TGTGCCACCAGCAGCAGGACTGGGGACACAGATACGCAGTATTTT

V: TRBV7-9
D: TRBD1
J: TRBJ2-5
size: once
CDR3: CASSYRQGGLETQYF
DNA: TGTGCCAGCAGCTACAGACAGGGGGGGTTGGAGACCCAGTACTTC

V: TRBV7-7
D: NA
J: TRBJ2-2
size: NA
CDR3: CASAETVWGPGELFF
DNA: TGTGCTAGCGCGGAAACTGTTTGGGGGCCCGGGGAGCTGTTTTTT

V: TRBV15
D: NA
J: TRBJ1-1
size: NA
CDR3: CATSRVAGNTEAFF
DNA: TGTGCCACCAGCAGAGTTGCAGGCAACACTGAAGCTTTCTTT

V: TRBV11-3
D: NA
J: TRBJ2-7
size: NA
CDR3: CASSLSSDGHYEQYF
DNA: TGTGCCAGCAGCTTAAGTTCAGACGGACACTACGAGCAGTACTTC

V: TRBV6-5
D: NA
J: TRBJ2-1
size: few
CDR3: CASYSTLNEQFF
DNA: TGTGCCAGTTACTCAACCCTCAATGAGCAGTTCTTC

V: TRBV6-6
D: NA
J: TRBJ2-7
size: NA
CDR3: CASSRETYEQYF
DNA: TGTGCCAGTTCCCGGGAGACTTACGAGCAGTACTTC

V: TRBV19
D: TRBD1
J: TRBJ1-1
size: once
CDR3: CASITGGTEAFF
DNA: TGTGCCAGTATTACAGGGGGCACTGAAGCTTTCTTT

V: TRBV6-5
D: TRBD1
J: TRBJ1-2
size: once
CDR3: CASSSTGGVAGYTF
DNA: TGTGCCAGCAGCTCGACAGGGGGGGTGGCTGGCTACACCTTC

V: TRBV19
D: NA
J: TRBJ1-1
size: NA
CDR3: CASSRGGPEAFF
DNA: TGTGCCAGTAGCCGGGGGGGGCCCGAAGCTTTCTTT

V: TRBV19
D: NA
J: TRBJ2-7
size: NA
CDR3: CASSRSPSPRYEQYF
DNA: TGTGCCAGTAGTCGATCACCAAGCCCAAGATACGAGCAGTACTTC

V: TRBV30
D: TRBD1
J: TRBJ1-5
size: NA
CDR3: CAWNQTGGDRPQHF
DNA: TGTGCCTGGAACCAGACAGGGGGGGATCGGCCCCAGCATTTT

V: TRBV30
D: TRBD2
J: TRBJ2-6
size: NA
CDR3: CAWTPGGAGANVLTF
DNA: TGTGCCTGGACCCCGGGAGGGGCTGGGGCCAACGTCCTGACTTTC

V: TRBV29-1
D: NA
J: TRBJ1-4
size: NA
CDR3: CSVVDKIFEKLFF
DNA: TGCAGCGTCGTAGACAAAATCTTCGAAAAACTGTTTTTT

V: TRBV4-1
D: TRBD2
J: TRBJ2-7
size: NA
CDR3: CASSLRVAGNYEQYF
DNA: TGCGCCAGCAGCCTCCGAGTAGCGGGGAACTACGAGCAGTACTTC

V: TRBV7-7
D: TRBD1
J: TRBJ1-1
size: once
CDR3: CASSQLTGNNEAFF
DNA: TGTGCTAGCAGCCAACTGACAGGGAATAATGAAGCTTTCTTT

V: TRBV6-5
D: NA
J: TRBJ1-1
size: NA
CDR3: CASSYRYQGNTEAFF
DNA: TGTGCCAGCAGTTACAGGTATCAGGGGAACACTGAAGCTTTCTTT

V: TRBV7-8
D: NA
J: TRBJ1-5
size: NA
CDR3: CASRLGASNQPQHF
DNA: TGTGCCAGCAGGTTGGGGGCGAGCAATCAGCCCCAGCATTTT

V: TRBV11-2
D: NA
J: TRBJ2-5
size: NA
CDR3: CASSLLGVGTQYF
DNA: TGTGCCAGCAGCTTACTGGGCGTAGGGACCCAGTACTTC

V: TRBV4-1
D: TRBD1
J: TRBJ2-1
size: NA
CDR3: CASSPTGRGRSNEQFF
DNA: TGCGCCAGCAGCCCTACCGGCAGGGGGCGTAGCAATGAGCAGTTCTTC

V: TRBV5-4
D: TRBD2
J: TRBJ2-1
size: NA
CDR3: CASSKGLAGQNKDDEQFF
DNA: TGTGCCAGCAGCAAGGGACTAGCGGGACAAAATAAGGATGATGAGCAGTTCTTC

V: TRBV4-1
D: NA
J: TRBJ2-1
size: NA
CDR3: CASSQETPVLSYNEQFF
DNA: TGCGCCAGCAGCCAAGAGACTCCCGTCCTCTCCTACAATGAGCAGTTCTTC

V: TRBV5-4
D: TRBD2
J: TRBJ2-5
size: NA
CDR3: CASSLSGGPQETQYF
DNA: TGTGCCAGCAGCCTCAGCGGGGGGCCACAAGAGACCCAGTACTTC

V: TRBV29-1
D: TRBD1
J: TRBJ2-2
size: NA
CDR3: CSVPQGAVTGELFF
DNA: TGCAGCGTTCCACAGGGGGCGGTCACCGGGGAGCTGTTTTTT

V: TRBV5-1
D: TRBD1
J: TRBJ2-7
size: NA
CDR3: CASSLGGTGFAYEQYF
DNA: TGCGCCAGCAGCTTGGGGGGGACAGGGTTTGCCTACGAGCAGTACTTC

V: TRBV28
D: NA
J: TRBJ1-1
size: NA
CDR3: CASSSRYQRDTEAFF
DNA: TGTGCCAGCAGTTCCCGTTACCAACGGGACACTGAAGCTTTCTTT

V: TRBV4-2
D: TRBD1
J: TRBJ1-1
size: NA
CDR3: CASSQDATGGITEAFF
DNA: TGTGCCAGCAGCCAAGACGCTACAGGGGGGATCACTGAAGCTTTCTTT

V: TRBV5-8
D: TRBD1
J: TRBJ1-1
size: NA
CDR3: CASSLMGQSDQAFF
DNA: TGTGCCAGCAGCTTGATGGGACAGTCGGACCAAGCTTTCTTT

V: TRBV7-3
D: NA
J: TRBJ2-1
size: NA
CDR3: CASSSRRSSYNEQFF
DNA: TGTGCCAGCAGCTCTAGACGGAGCTCCTACAATGAGCAGTTCTTC

V: TRBV4-1
D: NA
J: TRBJ2-2
size: NA
CDR3: CASSHVGNTGELFF
DNA: TGCGCCAGCAGCCATGTCGGGAACACCGGGGAGCTGTTTTTT

V: TRBV5-1
D: NA
J: TRBJ1-2
size: NA
CDR3: CASSPTGAVPYGYTF
DNA: TGCGCCAGCAGCCCGACAGGAGCAGTACCATATGGCTACACCTTC